A single sample gave rise to the 16 T cell receptor beta chains below, sequenced in a study of T cell changes during pregnancy in multiple sclerosis. Libraries were prepared by immunoSEQ multiplex PCR; TCRdb keeps only in-frame clonotypes and omits some of them. The sample lists about 75,000 clones, 75% to 95% occurring once. Sequencing used CD4+ T cells from peripheral blood mononuclear cells, obtained before pregnancy. These TCRs come from a female donor with multiple sclerosis, enrolled in a pregnancy study.

The CDR3 spells CASSPDRTSGGETQYF. CDR3 in DNA: TGCGCCAGCAGCCCAGACAGGACTAGCGGGGGGGAGACCCAGTACTTC. The chain employs TRBV4-1 and TRBJ2-5; 14 positions match TRBD2. V gave up 4 bases and J gave up 5 bases; unmatched junction bases: 6. Germline V lookup: CDR1 MGHRA, CDR2 YSYEKL. The CDR3 spans 16 residues.

The rearrangement uses TRBV6-1 and TRBJ1-2; no clear D. The V end was cut by 4 bases, the J end by 5 bases, with 17 bases between. Germline V gene data show CDR1 as MNHNS and CDR2 as SASEGT. CDR3 length: 15 residues. CDR3 bases: TGTGCCAGCAGTGCCCCTCGCGAAGGGAGGTATGGCTACACCTTC. Residues: CASSAPREGRYGYTF.

This sequence joins TRBV19 and TRBJ2-2; 10 nucleotides agree with TRBD1. The ends lost 9 bases at V and 4 bases at J; junction bases unmatched: 5. This CDR3 has 14 residues. Germline CDR1 and CDR2: LNHDA and SQIVND (reference sequence). The CDR3 loop reads CASRDRGSTGELFF. The CDR3 region has the DNA TGTGCCAGCCGGGACAGGGGAAGCACCGGGGAGCTGTTTTTT.

The CDR3 sequence: CASSREANEKLFF. For the CDR3, the DNA is TGTGCCAGCAGCCGGGAGGCAAATGAAAAACTGTTTTTT. The rearrangement joins TRBV11-2 to TRBJ1-4, with D unclear. The germline gives CDR1 SGHAT, CDR2 FQNNGV. V lost 5 bases and J lost 5, with 9 bases in between. The length of the CDR3 is 13 residues. The full variable domain, in which reference TRBV11-2 and TRBJ1-4 provide the parts outside the CDR3, is EAGVAQSPRYKIIEKRQSVAFWCNPISGHATLYWYQQILGQGPKLLIQFQNNGVVDDSQLPKDRFSAERLKGVDSTLKIQPAKLEDSAVYLCASSREANEKLFFGSGTQLSVL.

V and J are TRBV7-2 and TRBJ2-4; TRBD2 matches 10 bases. This CDR3 spans 16 amino acids. Trimming took 0 bases from V and 1 from J; bases not matched to a gene: 0. CDR1 and CDR2 (germline): SGHTA, FQGNSA. In DNA, the CDR3 is TGTGCCAGCAGCTTAGCTAGCGGGAGGGCCAAAAACATTCAGTACTTC. The encoded protein is CASSLASGRAKNIQYF.

The chain employs TRBV9 and TRBJ1-6, with 7 bases matching TRBD1. The CDR3 has 15 amino acids. Trimming took 2 bases from V and 9 from J; bases not matched to a gene: 8. Germline CDR1 is SGDLS and CDR2 is YYNGEE. DNA of the CDR3: TGTGCCAGCAGCGTTGGAGGGACAGCAACTTCACCCCTCCACTTT. It translates to CASSVGGTATSPLHF.

CDR3 loop: CAISTRLAGSDTQYF. The CDR3 nucleotides are TGTGCCATCAGTACTCGACTAGCGGGGTCGGATACGCAGTATTTT. J is TRBJ2-3 and V is TRBV10-3; 11 bases fit TRBD2. There are 15 residues in the CDR3. CDR1 and CDR2 from the germline V gene are ENHRY and SYGVKD. V gave up 5 bases and J gave up 6 bases; unmatched junction bases: 7.

The chain is built from TRBV7-2 and TRBJ2-7, with D possibly TRBD1 on 6 matching bases. This CDR3 contains 17 residues. V was trimmed by 2 bases and J by 1 base, leaving 18 bases between them. Looked up from germline, CDR1 is SGHTA and CDR2 is FQGNSA. This chain's CDR3 is CASSLSSRDTLSYEQYF. DNA for the CDR3: TGTGCCAGCAGCTTAAGCTCCCGGGACACCCTATCCTACGAGCAGTACTTC.

The genes are TRBV11-3 and TRBJ2-5, with TRBD1 matching over 9 bases. Germline CDR1 is SGHNT and CDR2 is YENEEA. This CDR3 has 14 amino acids. The V segment lost 7 bases and the J segment 5 bases; nucleotides outside the gene matches: 8. CDR3 in DNA: TGTGCCAGCATCCGGACAGGGGAAGAGGAGACCCAGTACTTC. It is translated as CASIRTGEEETQYF.

The count of this clone is one. The J gene is TRBJ1-5, the V gene TRBV18; 9 bases fit TRBD1. The germline V gene has CDR1 KGHSH and CDR2 LQKENI. CDR3 length equals 16 residues. V lost 6 bases, J lost 7 bases, and 13 bases stayed unmatched. Here the CDR3 reads CASSPGTGNFLQPQHF. CDR3 in DNA: TGTGCCAGCTCTCCCGGGACAGGGAATTTCTTGCAGCCCCAGCATTTT. Combining the CDR3 with reference TRBV18 and TRBJ1-5 gives the whole variable domain NAGVMQNPRHLVRRRGQEARLRCSPMKGHSHVYWYRQLPEEGLKFMVYLQKENIIDESGMPKERFSAEFPKEGPSILRIQQVVRGDSAAYFCASSPGTGNFLQPQHFGDGTRLSIL.

The V and J genes are TRBV30 and TRBJ1-5, with D hard to call. The germline V and J ends were trimmed by 3 bases and 1 base, with 10 bases remaining between them. The CDR3 runs 14 residues. Germline assignment: CDR1 GTSNPN and CDR2 SVGIG (reference sequence). CDR3 sequence (DNA): TGTGCCTGGAGGATGTCGGGGAGCAATCAGCCCCAGCATTTT. It encodes CAWRMSGSNQPQHF.

The chain is built from TRBV9 and TRBJ1-4; tentatively, D is TRBD1 (6 bases). There are 14 residues in the CDR3. V lost 4 bases and J lost 7, with 14 bases in between. Germline-derived CDR1 and CDR2 are SGDLS and YYNGEE. The CDR3 coding sequence is TGTGCCAGCAGCCCTACAGGGAGGGGTGAAAAACTGTTTTTT. Translation gives CASSPTGRGEKLFF.

This chain uses TRBV30 with TRBJ1-6, with D possibly being TRBD1 (6 bases). The CDR3 sequence is 14 residues long. Looked up from germline, CDR1 is GTSNPN and CDR2 is SVGIG (reference sequence). V was pared by 0 bases and J by 8 bases, with 11 bases between. As DNA, the CDR3 is TGTGCCTGGAGTGTACGACAGGCCGATTCACCCCTCCACTTT. It yields the protein CAWSVRQADSPLHF.

The chain combines TRBV5-5 with TRBJ2-7, with a tentative D call TRBD1 (5 bases). The CDR3 contains 12 residues. V dropped 2 bases and J dropped 2 bases, with 5 bases sitting between them. Germline CDR1 is SGHKS and CDR2 is YYEKEE (reference sequence). The CDR3 nucleotides read TGTGCCAGCAGCTTAGGGGCCTACGAGCAGTACTTC. Protein sequence: CASSLGAYEQYF.

This chain connects TRBV7-3 to TRBJ2-7; D may be TRBD2 (7 bases). This CDR3 comprises 15 residues. Germline V gene lookup returns CDR1 SGHTA and CDR2 FQGTGA. The germline V and J ends were trimmed by 5 bases and 2 bases, with 16 bases remaining between them. The CDR3 here is CASSKGGGTPYEQYF. CDR3 nucleotides: TGTGCCAGCAGCAAAGGGGGGGGGACTCCCTACGAGCAGTACTTC.

The chain combines TRBV7-9 with TRBJ2-5; 8 bases line up with TRBD2. Germline CDR1 and CDR2: SEHNR and FQNEAQ (reference sequence). The CDR3 runs 15 residues. Trimming cost V 5 bases and J 1 base; bases outside gene matches: 6. Here the CDR3 reads CASSPGGTSQETQYF. The CDR3 DNA reads TGTGCCAGCAGCCCGGGGGGGACTTCCCAAGAGACCCAGTACTTC. The whole variable domain, remainder taken from reference TRBV7-9 and TRBJ2-5, is DTGVSQNPRHKITKRGQNVTFRCDPISEHNRLYWYRQTLGQGPEFLTYFQNEAQLEKSRLLSDRFSAERPKGSFSTLEIQRTEQGDSAMYLCASSPGGTSQETQYFGPGTRLLVL.